The present T cell receptor beta chain was sequenced within a study of T cell changes during pregnancy in multiple sclerosis. Generated by immunoSEQ multiplex PCR, the TCRdb table keeps only in-frame clones and is missing some. The sample has about 120,000 clones, over 85% seen once. The CDR3 extends over 15 amino acids. CDR1 and CDR2 (germline): SGHTA, FQGNSA. V was trimmed by 3 bases and J by 1 base, leaving 10 bases between them. This receptor was obtained from a female donor with multiple sclerosis, enrolled in a pregnancy study. The chain links TRBV7-2 to TRBJ1-5, with D maybe TRBD1 (6 bases). Here the sequenced sample was peripheral blood, taken before pregnancy. The CDR3 DNA follows: TGTGCCAGCAGCTTTTCCACAGGGAGCAATCAGCCCCAGCATTTT. Its translation is CASSFSTGSNQPQHF.